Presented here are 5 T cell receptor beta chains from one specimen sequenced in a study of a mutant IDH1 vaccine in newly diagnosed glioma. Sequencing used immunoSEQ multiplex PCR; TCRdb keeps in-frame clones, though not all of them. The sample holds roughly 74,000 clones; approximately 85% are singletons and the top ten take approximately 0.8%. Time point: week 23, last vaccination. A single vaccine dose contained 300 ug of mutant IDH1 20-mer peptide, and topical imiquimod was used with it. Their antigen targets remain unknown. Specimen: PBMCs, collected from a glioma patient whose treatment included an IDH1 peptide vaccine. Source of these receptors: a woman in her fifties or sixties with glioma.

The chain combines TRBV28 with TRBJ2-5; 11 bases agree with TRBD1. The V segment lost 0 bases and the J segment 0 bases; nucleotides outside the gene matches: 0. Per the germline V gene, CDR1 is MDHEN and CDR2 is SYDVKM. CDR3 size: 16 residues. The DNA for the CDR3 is TGTGCCAGCAGTTTATGGGGACAGGGGGACCAAGAGACCCAGTACTTC. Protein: CASSLWGQGDQETQYF.

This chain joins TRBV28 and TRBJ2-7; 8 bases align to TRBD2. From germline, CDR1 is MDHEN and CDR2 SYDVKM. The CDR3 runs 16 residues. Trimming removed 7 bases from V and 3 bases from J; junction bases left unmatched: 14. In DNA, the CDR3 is TGTGCCAGCACCCCCCGGACAAGCGGGAGACTCTACGAGCAGTACTTC. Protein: CASTPRTSGRLYEQYF.

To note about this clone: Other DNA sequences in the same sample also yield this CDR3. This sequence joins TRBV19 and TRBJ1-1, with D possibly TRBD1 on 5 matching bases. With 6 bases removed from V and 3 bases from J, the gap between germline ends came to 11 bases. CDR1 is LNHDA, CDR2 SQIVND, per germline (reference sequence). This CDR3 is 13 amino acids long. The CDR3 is CASSLRGDTEAFF. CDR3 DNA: TGTGCCAGTAGCCTTCGAGGGGACACTGAAGCTTTCTTT.

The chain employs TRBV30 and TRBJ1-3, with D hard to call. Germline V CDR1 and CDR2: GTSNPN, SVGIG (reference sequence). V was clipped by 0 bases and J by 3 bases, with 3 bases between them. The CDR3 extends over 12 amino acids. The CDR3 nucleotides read TGTGCCTGGAGTGTATTTGGAAACACCATATATTTT. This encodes CAWSVFGNTIYF. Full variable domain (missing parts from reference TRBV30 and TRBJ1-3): SQTIHQWPATLVQPVGSPLSLECTVEGTSNPNLYWYRQAAGRGLQLLFYSVGIGQISSEVPQNLSASRPQDRQFILSSKKLLLSDSGFYLCAWSVFGNTIYFGEGSWLTVV.

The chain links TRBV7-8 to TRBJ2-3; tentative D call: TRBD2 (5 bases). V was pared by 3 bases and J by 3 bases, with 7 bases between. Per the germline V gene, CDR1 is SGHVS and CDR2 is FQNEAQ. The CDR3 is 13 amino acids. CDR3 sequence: CASSFLATDTQYF. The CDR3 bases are TGTGCCAGCAGCTTTCTAGCAACAGATACGCAGTATTTT.